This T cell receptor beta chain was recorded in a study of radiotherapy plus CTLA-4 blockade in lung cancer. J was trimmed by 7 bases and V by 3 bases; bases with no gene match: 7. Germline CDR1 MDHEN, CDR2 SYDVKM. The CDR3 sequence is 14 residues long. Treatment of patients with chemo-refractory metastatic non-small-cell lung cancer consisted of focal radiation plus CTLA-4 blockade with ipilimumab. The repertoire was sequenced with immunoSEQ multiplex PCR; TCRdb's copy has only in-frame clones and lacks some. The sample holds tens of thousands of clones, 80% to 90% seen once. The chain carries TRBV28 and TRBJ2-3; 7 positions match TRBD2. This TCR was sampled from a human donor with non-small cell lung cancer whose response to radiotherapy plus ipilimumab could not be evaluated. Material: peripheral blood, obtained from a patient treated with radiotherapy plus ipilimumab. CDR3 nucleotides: TGTGCCAGCAGTTTGGCACGGGGGGTCAATACGCAGTATTTT. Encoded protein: CASSLARGVNTQYF.